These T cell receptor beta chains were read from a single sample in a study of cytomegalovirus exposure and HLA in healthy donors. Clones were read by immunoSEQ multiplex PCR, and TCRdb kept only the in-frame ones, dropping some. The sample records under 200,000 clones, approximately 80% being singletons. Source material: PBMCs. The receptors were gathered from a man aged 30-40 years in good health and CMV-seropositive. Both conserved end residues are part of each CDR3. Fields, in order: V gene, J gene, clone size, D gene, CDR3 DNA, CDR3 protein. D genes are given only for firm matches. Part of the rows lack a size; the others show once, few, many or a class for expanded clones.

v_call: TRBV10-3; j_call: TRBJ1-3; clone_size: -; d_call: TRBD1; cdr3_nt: TGTGCCATCAGTCCGGGACAGACCTCTGGAAACACCATATATTTT; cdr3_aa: CAISPGQTSGNTIYF
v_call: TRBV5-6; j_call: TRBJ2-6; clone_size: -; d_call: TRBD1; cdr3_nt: TGTGCCAGCAGCTCCCGGGACAGATACTCTGGGGCCAACGTCCTGACTTTC; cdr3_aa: CASSSRDRYSGANVLTF
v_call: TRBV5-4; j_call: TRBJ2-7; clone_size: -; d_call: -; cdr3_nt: TGTGCCAGCAGCTCCGGGACTGAAACCTACGAGCAGTACTTC; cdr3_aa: CASSSGTETYEQYF
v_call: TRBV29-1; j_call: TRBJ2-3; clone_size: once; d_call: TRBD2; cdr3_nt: TGCAGCGTTGTTAGCGGGGCCACAGATACGCAGTATTTT; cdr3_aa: CSVVSGATDTQYF
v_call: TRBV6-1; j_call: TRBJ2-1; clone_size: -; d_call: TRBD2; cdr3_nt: TGTGCCAGCAGTGGCGGGACTAGCGGGGGAAATGAGCAGTTCTTC; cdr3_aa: CASSGGTSGGNEQFF
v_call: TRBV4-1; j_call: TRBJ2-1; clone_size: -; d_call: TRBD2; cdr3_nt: TGCGCCAGCAGCAGAACGGGGGGGCTAATAGACGCCTACAATGAGCAGTTCTTC; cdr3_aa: CASSRTGGLIDAYNEQFF
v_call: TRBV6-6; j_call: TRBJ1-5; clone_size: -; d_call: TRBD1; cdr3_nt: TGTGCCAGCAGGGAACAGGGGCGGCAGCCCCAGCATTTT; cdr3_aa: CASREQGRQPQHF
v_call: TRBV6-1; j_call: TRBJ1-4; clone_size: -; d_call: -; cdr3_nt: TGTGCCAGCAGGGCCCAGGGAACAACTAATGAAAAACTGTTTTTT; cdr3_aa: CASRAQGTTNEKLFF
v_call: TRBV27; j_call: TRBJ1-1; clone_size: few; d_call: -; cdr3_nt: TGTGCCAGCAGTTTTTCGGGTTTGGGTGAAGCTTTCTTT; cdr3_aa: CASSFSGLGEAFF
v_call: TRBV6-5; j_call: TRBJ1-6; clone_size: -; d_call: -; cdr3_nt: TGTGCCAGCACCTCACAGGTTTTTCTGCGGTCACCCCTCCACTTT; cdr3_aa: CASTSQVFLRSPLHF
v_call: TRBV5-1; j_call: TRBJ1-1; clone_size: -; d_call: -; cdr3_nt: TGCGCCAGCAGCTTGGTCCCGGGTTTGAACACTGAAGCTTTCTTT; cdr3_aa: CASSLVPGLNTEAFF
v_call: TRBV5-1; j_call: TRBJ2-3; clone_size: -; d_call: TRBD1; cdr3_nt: TGCGCCAGCAGCTCCGGACAGGGGAGGGTGGATACGCAGTATTTT; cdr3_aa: CASSSGQGRVDTQYF
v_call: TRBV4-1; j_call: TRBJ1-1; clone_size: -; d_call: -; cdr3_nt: TGCGCCAGCAGCCACAGGGCTGGTACTGAAGCTTTCTTT; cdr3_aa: CASSHRAGTEAFF
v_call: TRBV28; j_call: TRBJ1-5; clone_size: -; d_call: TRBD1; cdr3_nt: TGTGCCAGCAGTTTAGGGTGGGGACAGGGGGCGTCGGGCAATCAGCCCCAGCATTTT; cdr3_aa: CASSLGWGQGASGNQPQHF
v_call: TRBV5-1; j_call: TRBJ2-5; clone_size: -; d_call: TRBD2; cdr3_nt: TGCGCCAGCAGCCCTACGGGTAGCGGGGGGGCCCAAGAGACCCAGTACTTC; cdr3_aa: CASSPTGSGGAQETQYF
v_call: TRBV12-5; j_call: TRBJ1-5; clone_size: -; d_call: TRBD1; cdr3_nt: TGTGCTAGTGGTTCAACGTGGGGGACAGGGTCGGATCAGCCCCAGCATTTT; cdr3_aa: CASGSTWGTGSDQPQHF
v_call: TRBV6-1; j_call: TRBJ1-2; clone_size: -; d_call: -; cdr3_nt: TGTGCCAGCAGTGAATGGACTATGACGTTTGGCTACACCTTC; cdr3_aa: CASSEWTMTFGYTF
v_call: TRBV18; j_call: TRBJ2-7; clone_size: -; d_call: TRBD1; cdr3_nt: TGTGCCAGCTCACCACCTAAATCCCGACGGGACAGGGAGAACTACGAGCAGTACTTC; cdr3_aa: CASSPPKSRRDRENYEQYF
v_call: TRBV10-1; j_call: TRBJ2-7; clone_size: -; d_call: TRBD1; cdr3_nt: TGCGCCAGCAGCGGCTTTGGGACAGGGCACTACGAGCAGTACTTC; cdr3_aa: CASSGFGTGHYEQYF
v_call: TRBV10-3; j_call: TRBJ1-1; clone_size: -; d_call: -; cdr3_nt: TGTGCCATCAGTGAGTCGCCCTCGACAGACACTGAAGCTTTCTTT; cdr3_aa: CAISESPSTDTEAFF
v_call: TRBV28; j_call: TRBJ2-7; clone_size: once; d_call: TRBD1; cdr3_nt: TGTGCCAGCATGGACAGGGCATCGTACGAGCAGTACTTC; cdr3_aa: CASMDRASYEQYF